The sequence of this T cell receptor (beta chain) was determined in a study of Ad26.COV2.S vaccination and SARS-CoV-2 variants. Study-wide background: Participants got Ad26.COV2.S intramuscularly, once or twice 56 days apart.

As to treatment: over 15 received Ad26.COV2.S at low or high dose, single or two shots; 5 received placebo; per-sample allocation not given. Sample collection was performed on day 63 after the first vaccine or placebo injection. In Boston, the donor was an adult between 18-55 years of age. Sequencing used immunoSEQ multiplex PCR; TCRdb keeps in-frame clones, though not all of them. The table lists about 430,000 clones, roughly 90% of them singletons, with 12% in the top ten. Findings and caveats of the study: A substantial breadth of spike-specific CD8+ and CD4+ T cell responses after vaccination has been reported.

J gave up 3 bases and V 0 bases, and 8 bases lay outside the gene matches. The CDR3 runs to 16 residues. CDR1 MNHEY and CDR2 SMNVEV come from the germline V gene (reference sequence). As to this clone: Antigen specificity is unknown.

The genes are TRBV27 and TRBJ2-7; TRBD1 agrees at 7 bases. This sequence originates from a person aged 18 to 65 who received the Ad26.COV2.S COVID-19 vaccine or a placebo. The source was peripheral blood, collected in a trial of Ad26.COV2.S vaccine versus placebo. CDR3 protein: CASSLSTGAPVYEQYF. The DNA of the CDR3 is TGTGCCAGCAGTTTATCCACAGGGGCCCCTGTCTACGAGCAGTACTTC.